These T cell receptor beta chains were read from a single sample in a study of T cells in Graves' hyperthyroidism and ophthalmopathy. TCRdb re-called the multiplex PCR reads with MiXCR, one entry per CDR3 protein. The table has about 580,000 distinct CDR3 sequences, 35% to 55% seen once. Input material: peripheral blood or thyroid tissue (not recorded which). The receptor set was obtained from a woman younger than 35 with Graves' hyperthyroidism. Both conserved end residues are part of each CDR3. Fields, in order: clone size, V gene, J gene, D gene, CDR3 length, CDR3 DNA, CDR3 protein. D genes are given only for firm matches. Clone size appears in some rows only: once, few, many, or a class for an expanded clone.

-,TRBV10-3,TRBJ2-5,-,14,TGTGCCATCAGTGAGTCTAGGGAAGCGGAGACCCAGTACTTC,CAISESREAETQYF
many,TRBV29-1,TRBJ2-5,TRBD2,17,TGCAGCGTCCCAGGGTATAGCGGGAGGGCCCGACAAGAGACCCAGTACTTC,CSVPGYSGRARQETQYF
-,TRBV5-6,TRBJ1-6,-,15,TGTGCCAGTAGCTTGGCGTCCTACCCCCGTTCACCCCTCCACTTT,CASSLASYPRSPLHF
-,TRBV9,TRBJ2-3,-,13,TGTGCCAGCAGCGCCCCCCCGGGAGATACGCAGTATTTT,CASSAPPGDTQYF
many,TRBV9,TRBJ2-5,-,15,TGTGCCAGCAGCGTAGATGGTAGCAGCCAAGAGACCCAGTACTTC,CASSVDGSSQETQYF
-,TRBV7-3,TRBJ1-1,-,13,TGTGCCAGCAGCTCCGCTAGCGGGGCTGAAGCTTTCTTT,CASSSASGAEAFF
many,TRBV5-6,TRBJ2-7,TRBD2,15,TGTGCCAGCAGCCCGGGACTAGCGGATCCCTACGAGCAGTACTTC,CASSPGLADPYEQYF
-,TRBV2,TRBJ2-5,TRBD2,17,TGTGCCAGCAGTACTGGACTAGCGGGAGGGCCCCAAGAGACCCAGTACTTC,CASSTGLAGGPQETQYF
-,TRBV7-3,TRBJ2-2,-,15,TGTGCCAGCAGCCGAGGGTGGCTACATAACAATGAGCAGTTTTTT,CASSRGWLHNNEQFF
many,TRBV7-9,TRBJ1-5,TRBD1,17,TGTGCCAGCAGCTCTTTCAAAGAACAGGGGGAAGGTCAGCCCCAGCATTTT,CASSSFKEQGEGQPQHF
-,TRBV2,TRBJ1-1,-,15,TGTGCCAGCGTTGGGGGTTTAATGGTAGGGACTGAAGCTTTCTTT,CASVGGLMVGTEAFF
many,TRBV12-3/TRBV12-4,TRBJ2-7,TRBD2,14,TGTGCCAGCAGTTACGCGGGACTAGCCTACGAGCAGTACTTC,CASSYAGLAYEQYF
many,TRBV13,TRBJ2-5,TRBD2,17,TGTGCCAGCACCCAATCACGACTAGCGGGGCAATGGAAGACCCAGTACTTC,CASTQSRLAGQWKTQYF
many,TRBV4-3,TRBJ2-5,TRBD2,16,TGCGCCAGCAGCCAAGAAGGGGGACTAGCGGGGGAGACCCAGTACTTC,CASSQEGGLAGETQYF
-,TRBV20-1,TRBJ1-1,TRBD1,14,TGCAGTGCTACCCAGGGGGGGCGGGACACTGAAGCTTTCTTT,CSATQGGRDTEAFF
-,TRBV24-1,TRBJ1-2,-,14,TGTGCCACCAGTGATTTGAAACAGGGAGGCGGCTACACCTTC,CATSDLKQGGGYTF
-,TRBV20-1,TRBJ1-2,TRBD1,15,TGCAGTGCTAGTTACAGGGGGGCTAGTCGGAATGGCTACACCTTC,CSASYRGASRNGYTF
many,TRBV2,TRBJ2-2,TRBD2,13,TGTGCCAGCAAGCGGGAGGTCACCGGGGAGCTGTTTTTT,CASKREVTGELFF
many,TRBV12-5,TRBJ2-2,-,13,TGTGCTAGTGGTTTCCCTCAGGCCGGGGAGCTGTTTTTT,CASGFPQAGELFF
many,TRBV19,TRBJ1-2,-,16,TGTGCCAGTAGTACCTATCGGGACACCCTTAACTATGGCTACACCTTC,CASSTYRDTLNYGYTF
-,TRBV29-1,TRBJ1-2,TRBD1,15,TGCAGCGTTGAACGTCCCCGGGACAGTAACTATGGCTACACCTTC,CSVERPRDSNYGYTF
many,TRBV19,TRBJ1-5,TRBD1,18,TGTGCCAGTAGCCCTCGGGACAGGGGCTCCTATAGCAATCAGCCCCAGCATTTT,CASSPRDRGSYSNQPQHF
-,TRBV14,TRBJ2-2,TRBD2,16,TGTGCCAGCAGCCAAGGTTTTAGGGACTACACCAGGGAGCTGTTTTTT,CASSQGFRDYTRELFF
many,TRBV12-3/TRBV12-4,TRBJ1-5,-,14,TGTGCCAGCAGTTTCGACGTTAGCAATCAGCCCCAGCATTTT,CASSFDVSNQPQHF
once,TRBV7-6,TRBJ2-6,TRBD1,15,TGTGCCAGCAGCCGAACTGCTACTGACAGGGCCACTGAAGCTTTC,CASSRTATDRATEAF
many,TRBV27,TRBJ1-1,TRBD1,14,TGTGCCAGCAGAGTCCCGGGACAGGGGGATGAAGCTTTCTTT,CASRVPGQGDEAFF
-,TRBV2,TRBJ2-1,-,12,TGTGCCAGCAACAGCGCAAACAATGAGCAGTTCTTC,CASNSANNEQFF
few,TRBV10-1,TRBJ2-3,-,14,TGCGCCAGCAGTGAGGGCGACAACACAGATACGCAGTATTTT,CASSEGDNTDTQYF
-,TRBV7-2,TRBJ2-5,TRBD2,16,TGTGCCAGCAGCTCCTACGACTGGGGGGGGAAAGAGACCCAGTACTTC,CASSSYDWGGKETQYF
many,TRBV5-1,TRBJ2-5,-,13,TGCGCCAGCAAAGAAGCGGACCAAGAGACCCAGTACTTC,CASKEADQETQYF
-,TRBV29-1,TRBJ2-5,TRBD2,14,TGCAGCGTTGTTGCTAGCGGGGACCAAGAGACCCAGTACTTC,CSVVASGDQETQYF
many,TRBV20-1,TRBJ2-7,-,15,TGCAGTGCTAGAGATTACGGGGGACCTCTCTACGAGCAGTACTTC,CSARDYGGPLYEQYF
-,TRBV20-1,TRBJ1-2,-,11,TGCAGTGCTAGAGATGAAGGCGGCTACACCTTC,CSARDEGGYTF
-,TRBV7-6,TRBJ1-2,-,14,TGTGCCAGCAGCCAGAGGGACTGGGGGGACGGCTACACCTTC,CASSQRDWGDGYTF
few,TRBV24-1,TRBJ2-3,TRBD1,16,TGTGCCACCAGTGGCGGGACAGGGTCAGGGCCAGATACGCAGTATTTT,CATSGGTGSGPDTQYF
few,TRBV7-8,TRBJ1-5,TRBD1,16,TGTGCCAGCAGCTCGACAGGGGCCTATAGCAATCAGCCCCAGCATTTT,CASSSTGAYSNQPQHF
-,TRBV29-1,TRBJ1-5,-,11,TGCAGCTTCAACAGGGATCAGCCCCAGCATTTT,CSFNRDQPQHF
few,TRBV7-6,TRBJ2-1,TRBD2,15,TGTGCCAGCAGCCCTCCGGGAGGGCCAGGGGATGAGCAGTTCTTC,CASSPPGGPGDEQFF
-,TRBV7-2,TRBJ1-5,-,15,TGTGCCAGCAGTCCTCCTTGGGGGCGCAATCAGCCCCAGCATTTT,CASSPPWGRNQPQHF
-,TRBV7-6,TRBJ1-5,TRBD1,12,TGTGCCAGCAGCTCGGGGACAGCCTACGAGCATTTT,CASSSGTAYEHF
-,TRBV7-3,TRBJ1-2,-,16,TGTGCCAGCAGCCGTCACCCGAGGGGACAAAACTATGGCTACACCTTC,CASSRHPRGQNYGYTF
-,TRBV7-2,TRBJ1-1,TRBD1,16,TGTGCCAGCAGCCCCGGACAGGGACGAACGAACACTGAAGCTTTCTTT,CASSPGQGRTNTEAFF
few,TRBV20-1,TRBJ2-3,TRBD1,13,TGCAGTGCGACAGGGGGGGGGACAGATACGCAGTATTTT,CSATGGGTDTQYF
-,TRBV9,TRBJ1-1,-,14,TGTGCCAGCAGCTCAGATATAGGTGACACTGAAGCTTTCTTT,CASSSDIGDTEAFF
many,TRBV19,TRBJ2-7,TRBD1,16,TGTGCCAGTAGTAACTTACCGGGACAGGGACCGTACGAGCAGTACTTC,CASSNLPGQGPYEQYF
-,TRBV25-1,TRBJ2-5,-,10,TGTGCCAGGTCAGGGGAGACCCAGTACTTC,CARSGETQYF
-,TRBV29-1,TRBJ1-5,-,13,TGCAGTTCGCGAAGGGGAATCTCTCAGCCCCAGCATTTT,CSSRRGISQPQHF